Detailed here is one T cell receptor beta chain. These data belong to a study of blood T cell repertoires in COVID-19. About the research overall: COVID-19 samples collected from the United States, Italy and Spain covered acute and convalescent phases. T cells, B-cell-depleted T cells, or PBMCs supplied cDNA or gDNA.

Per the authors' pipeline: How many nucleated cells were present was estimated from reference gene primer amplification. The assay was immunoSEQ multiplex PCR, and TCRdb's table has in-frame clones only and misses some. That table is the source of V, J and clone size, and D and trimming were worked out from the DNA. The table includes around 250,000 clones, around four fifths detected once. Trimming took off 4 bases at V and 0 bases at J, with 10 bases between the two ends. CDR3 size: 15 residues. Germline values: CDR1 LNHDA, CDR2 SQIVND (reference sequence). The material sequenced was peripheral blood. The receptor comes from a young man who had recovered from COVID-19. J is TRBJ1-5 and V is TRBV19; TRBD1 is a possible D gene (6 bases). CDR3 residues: CASSRGGGSNQPQHF. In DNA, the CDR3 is TGTGCCAGTAGTAGAGGGGGGGGTAGCAATCAGCCCCAGCATTTT.